These T cell receptor beta chains were read from a single sample in a study of blood T cell repertoires in COVID-19. Produced via immunoSEQ multiplex PCR; TCRdb's table is partial and in-frame only. The sample carries around 94,000 clones, around nine tenths recorded once. The material sequenced was peripheral blood. The receptor source for this set is a man in his forties or fifties with active or convalescent COVID-19. Each CDR3 is given with its conserved first and last residue. The D gene is left open where the match is weak. Clone sizes are given selectively: once, few, many, or a class where the clone is expanded.

v_call: TRBV10-3
j_call: TRBJ2-2
clone_size: few
d_call: -
cdr3_aa: CASGTVDTGELFF
cdr3_nt: TGTGCCAGCGGGACAGTCGACACCGGGGAGCTGTTTTTT

v_call: TRBV5-1
j_call: TRBJ2-5
clone_size: -
d_call: -
cdr3_aa: CASSFAQKTGTQETQYF
cdr3_nt: TGCGCCAGCAGCTTCGCACAAAAAACCGGGACACAAGAGACCCAGTACTTC

v_call: TRBV7-8
j_call: TRBJ2-5
clone_size: -
d_call: TRBD2
cdr3_aa: CASSSTSGGALETQYF
cdr3_nt: TGTGCCAGCAGCTCTACTAGCGGGGGGGCCCTGGAGACCCAGTACTTC

v_call: TRBV5-1
j_call: TRBJ2-3
clone_size: -
d_call: -
cdr3_aa: CASSLGQITDTQYF
cdr3_nt: TGCGCCAGCAGCTTAGGACAGATCACAGATACGCAGTATTTT

v_call: TRBV7-2
j_call: TRBJ2-5
clone_size: few
d_call: TRBD2
cdr3_aa: CASSLGGGQETQYF
cdr3_nt: TGTGCCAGCAGCTTAGGGGGGGGACAAGAGACCCAGTACTTC

v_call: TRBV7-2
j_call: TRBJ1-1
clone_size: -
d_call: -
cdr3_aa: CASSSYGRNTEAFF
cdr3_nt: TGTGCCAGCAGCTCGTATGGGAGGAACACTGAAGCTTTCTTT

v_call: TRBV6-1
j_call: TRBJ2-1
clone_size: -
d_call: -
cdr3_aa: CASSEPSRDPQFF
cdr3_nt: TGTGCCAGCAGTGAACCCTCGCGCGATCCACAGTTCTTC

v_call: TRBV28
j_call: TRBJ2-3
clone_size: -
d_call: -
cdr3_aa: CASSLATDTQYF
cdr3_nt: TGTGCCAGCAGTTTGGCCACAGATACGCAGTATTTT

v_call: TRBV12-5
j_call: TRBJ1-1
clone_size: -
d_call: TRBD1
cdr3_aa: CASAPAGRGYAFF
cdr3_nt: TGTGCTAGTGCCCCCGCAGGCAGGGGGTATGCTTTCTTT

v_call: TRBV5-1
j_call: TRBJ2-1
clone_size: -
d_call: TRBD2
cdr3_aa: CASSPGTSGAYNEQFF
cdr3_nt: TGCGCCAGCAGCCCGGGGACTAGCGGGGCCTACAATGAGCAGTTCTTC

v_call: TRBV7-8
j_call: TRBJ2-1
clone_size: once
d_call: TRBD1
cdr3_aa: CASSSGQDGFF
cdr3_nt: TGTGCCAGCAGCTCAGGACAGGATGGGTTCTTC

v_call: TRBV6-4
j_call: TRBJ1-6
clone_size: -
d_call: TRBD1
cdr3_aa: CASSDSKQQGAYSPLHF
cdr3_nt: TGTGCCAGCAGTGACTCGAAGCAACAGGGGGCGTATTCACCCCTCCACTTT

v_call: TRBV10-3
j_call: TRBJ2-5
clone_size: -
d_call: TRBD1
cdr3_aa: CAIQGRGQGETQYF
cdr3_nt: TGTGCCATACAGGGCAGGGGGCAAGGAGAGACCCAGTACTTC

v_call: TRBV28
j_call: TRBJ1-6
clone_size: -
d_call: -
cdr3_aa: CASSLPSRGLPPLHF
cdr3_nt: TGTGCCAGCAGTTTACCCTCCAGGGGATTGCCACCCCTCCACTTT

v_call: TRBV18
j_call: TRBJ2-1
clone_size: -
d_call: TRBD2
cdr3_aa: CASSPNGGGANEQFF
cdr3_nt: TGTGCCAGCTCACCAAATGGCGGGGGGGCCAATGAGCAGTTCTTC

v_call: TRBV7-2
j_call: TRBJ2-3
clone_size: -
d_call: -
cdr3_aa: CASSLYNTDTQYF
cdr3_nt: TGTGCCAGCAGCTTATACAACACAGATACGCAGTATTTT

v_call: TRBV7-8
j_call: TRBJ1-5
clone_size: -
d_call: -
cdr3_aa: CASSLVAGVEQPQHF
cdr3_nt: TGTGCCAGCAGCTTAGTGGCAGGGGTGGAACAGCCCCAGCATTTT

v_call: TRBV6-1
j_call: TRBJ1-5
clone_size: few
d_call: TRBD1
cdr3_aa: CASGDREGNQPQHF
cdr3_nt: TGTGCCAGCGGTGACAGGGAGGGCAATCAGCCCCAGCATTTT

v_call: TRBV11-2
j_call: TRBJ2-5
clone_size: -
d_call: TRBD1
cdr3_aa: CASSSTGVETQYF
cdr3_nt: TGTGCCAGCAGCTCGACAGGGGTGGAGACCCAGTACTTC

v_call: TRBV19
j_call: TRBJ1-4
clone_size: -
d_call: -
cdr3_aa: CASSIQVFNEKLFF
cdr3_nt: TGTGCCAGTAGTATCCAGGTTTTTAATGAAAAACTGTTTTTT

v_call: TRBV30
j_call: TRBJ1-5
clone_size: once
d_call: -
cdr3_aa: CAWPGGISNQPQHF
cdr3_nt: TGTGCCTGGCCCGGGGGTATTAGCAATCAGCCCCAGCATTTT

v_call: TRBV6-6
j_call: TRBJ1-2
clone_size: -
d_call: -
cdr3_aa: CASSYSRQGNGYTF
cdr3_nt: TGTGCCAGCAGTTACTCAAGGCAGGGGAATGGCTACACCTTC

v_call: TRBV27
j_call: TRBJ2-7
clone_size: -
d_call: -
cdr3_aa: CASSRYEAGAPYEQYF
cdr3_nt: TGTGCCAGCAGTAGGTATGAGGCGGGGGCCCCCTACGAGCAGTACTTC

v_call: TRBV11-3
j_call: TRBJ2-5
clone_size: -
d_call: TRBD2
cdr3_aa: CASSRSGGARETQYF
cdr3_nt: TGTGCCAGCAGCCGTAGCGGGGGGGCTCGAGAGACCCAGTACTTC

v_call: TRBV10-1
j_call: TRBJ2-1
clone_size: once
d_call: TRBD2
cdr3_aa: CASSDSTSGGAWNEQFF
cdr3_nt: TGCGCCAGCAGTGACTCCACTAGCGGGGGGGCCTGGAATGAGCAGTTCTTC

v_call: TRBV27
j_call: TRBJ1-1
clone_size: -
d_call: -
cdr3_aa: CASSYGGFTEAFF
cdr3_nt: TGTGCCAGCAGTTACGGGGGGTTCACTGAAGCTTTCTTT

v_call: TRBV19
j_call: TRBJ2-1
clone_size: -
d_call: TRBD2
cdr3_aa: CASSWASGAYNEQFF
cdr3_nt: TGTGCCAGTAGTTGGGCTAGCGGGGCCTACAATGAGCAGTTCTTC

v_call: TRBV3-1/TRBV3-2
j_call: TRBJ1-5
clone_size: -
d_call: TRBD1
cdr3_aa: CASSRDRGPDRPQHF
cdr3_nt: TGTGCCAGCAGCCGGGACAGGGGGCCCGACCGGCCCCAGCATTTT

v_call: TRBV4-1
j_call: TRBJ2-5
clone_size: -
d_call: -
cdr3_aa: CASSQGGVQETQYF
cdr3_nt: TGCGCCAGCAGCCAAGGGGGAGTCCAAGAGACCCAGTACTTC

v_call: TRBV5-4
j_call: TRBJ2-5
clone_size: few
d_call: TRBD1
cdr3_aa: CASTRGQVQETQYF
cdr3_nt: TGTGCCAGCACCCGAGGACAGGTCCAAGAGACCCAGTACTTC

v_call: TRBV4-2
j_call: TRBJ2-1
clone_size: -
d_call: TRBD1
cdr3_aa: CASSHTGASNEQFF
cdr3_nt: TGTGCCAGCAGCCATACAGGGGCATCCAATGAGCAGTTCTTC

v_call: TRBV10-2
j_call: TRBJ2-5
clone_size: -
d_call: -
cdr3_aa: CASSESLSNTETQYF
cdr3_nt: TGCGCCAGCAGTGAGTCTCTGTCAAACACAGAGACCCAGTACTTC

v_call: TRBV27
j_call: TRBJ1-2
clone_size: -
d_call: TRBD1
cdr3_aa: CASSLSGQGIISNYGYTF
cdr3_nt: TGTGCCAGCAGTTTATCCGGACAGGGGATTATATCTAACTATGGCTACACCTTC

v_call: TRBV28
j_call: TRBJ1-5
clone_size: once
d_call: TRBD1
cdr3_aa: CASSLYQGARNQPQHF
cdr3_nt: TGTGCCAGCAGTTTATATCAGGGGGCACGCAATCAGCCCCAGCATTTT

v_call: TRBV5-5
j_call: TRBJ1-5
clone_size: -
d_call: TRBD1
cdr3_aa: CASSSGTGNQPQHF
cdr3_nt: TGTGCCAGCAGCTCTGGGACAGGCAATCAGCCCCAGCATTTT

v_call: TRBV18
j_call: TRBJ2-1
clone_size: once
d_call: -
cdr3_aa: CASSPWDKSYNEQFF
cdr3_nt: TGTGCCAGCTCACCTTGGGACAAGTCCTACAATGAGCAGTTCTTC

v_call: TRBV2
j_call: TRBJ2-5
clone_size: -
d_call: TRBD2
cdr3_aa: CASSVTRGIQETQYF
cdr3_nt: TGTGCCAGCAGTGTCACGCGGGGGATCCAAGAGACCCAGTACTTC

v_call: TRBV10-1
j_call: TRBJ1-6
clone_size: -
d_call: -
cdr3_aa: CASSPGPNSPLHF
cdr3_nt: TGCGCCAGCAGCCCAGGGCCGAATTCACCCCTCCACTTT

v_call: TRBV20-1
j_call: TRBJ2-1
clone_size: -
d_call: TRBD2
cdr3_aa: CSASRAGGPNEQFF
cdr3_nt: TGCAGTGCTAGTCGAGCGGGGGGCCCCAATGAGCAGTTCTTC

v_call: TRBV6-2/TRBV6-3
j_call: TRBJ1-1
clone_size: few
d_call: -
cdr3_aa: CASSGPGHMNTEAFF
cdr3_nt: TGTGCCAGCAGTGGGCCCGGACACATGAACACTGAAGCTTTCTTT

v_call: TRBV7-8
j_call: TRBJ1-5
clone_size: -
d_call: -
cdr3_aa: CASSLLRTDGPGNQPQHF
cdr3_nt: TGTGCCAGCAGCTTATTACGAACAGATGGCCCTGGCAATCAGCCCCAGCATTTT

v_call: TRBV19
j_call: TRBJ1-6
clone_size: -
d_call: TRBD1
cdr3_aa: CASSSRQGRNSPLHF
cdr3_nt: TGTGCCAGTAGTTCCCGACAGGGTAGGAATTCACCCCTCCACTTT

v_call: TRBV10-2
j_call: TRBJ1-1
clone_size: -
d_call: -
cdr3_aa: CASSVRNTEAFF
cdr3_nt: TGCGCCAGCAGTGTGAGGAACACTGAAGCTTTCTTT

v_call: TRBV10-1
j_call: TRBJ2-1
clone_size: -
d_call: TRBD1
cdr3_aa: CASSDPRTGHNEQFF
cdr3_nt: TGCGCCAGCAGTGATCCCCGGACAGGCCACAATGAGCAGTTCTTC

v_call: TRBV9
j_call: TRBJ1-6
clone_size: once
d_call: -
cdr3_aa: CASSVGAQNYNSPLHF
cdr3_nt: TGTGCCAGCAGCGTAGGCGCACAGAACTATAATTCACCCCTCCACTTT

v_call: TRBV19
j_call: TRBJ2-3
clone_size: -
d_call: TRBD1
cdr3_aa: CASSTPPGTVTDTQYF
cdr3_nt: TGTGCCAGTAGTACCCCGCCCGGGACAGTCACAGATACGCAGTATTTT

v_call: TRBV28
j_call: TRBJ1-2
clone_size: -
d_call: TRBD1
cdr3_aa: CASSLVGTGGVYTF
cdr3_nt: TGTGCCAGCAGTTTAGTGGGGACAGGGGGCGTCTACACCTTC

v_call: TRBV19
j_call: TRBJ1-4
clone_size: -
d_call: -
cdr3_aa: CASSLRTTNEKLFF
cdr3_nt: TGTGCCAGTAGCCTCAGAACAACTAATGAAAAACTGTTTTTT

v_call: TRBV14
j_call: TRBJ1-2
clone_size: -
d_call: -
cdr3_aa: CASSPSLRDYGYTF
cdr3_nt: TGTGCCAGCAGCCCAAGTCTCAGGGACTATGGCTACACCTTC

v_call: TRBV10-1
j_call: TRBJ2-5
clone_size: many
d_call: TRBD1
cdr3_aa: CASSLRTGETQYF
cdr3_nt: TGCGCCAGCAGCCTCCGGACAGGAGAGACCCAGTACTTC

v_call: TRBV6-1
j_call: TRBJ1-1
clone_size: once
d_call: -
cdr3_aa: CASSDGVMNTEAFF
cdr3_nt: TGTGCCAGCAGTGACGGGGTAATGAACACTGAAGCTTTCTTT

v_call: TRBV11-2
j_call: TRBJ1-1
clone_size: -
d_call: -
cdr3_aa: CASSLGTAMNTEAFF
cdr3_nt: TGTGCCAGCAGCTTAGGGACAGCAATGAACACTGAAGCTTTCTTT

v_call: TRBV6-2/TRBV6-3
j_call: TRBJ2-7
clone_size: -
d_call: -
cdr3_aa: CASSYETGVEQYF
cdr3_nt: TGTGCCAGCAGTTACGAGACGGGAGTTGAGCAGTACTTC